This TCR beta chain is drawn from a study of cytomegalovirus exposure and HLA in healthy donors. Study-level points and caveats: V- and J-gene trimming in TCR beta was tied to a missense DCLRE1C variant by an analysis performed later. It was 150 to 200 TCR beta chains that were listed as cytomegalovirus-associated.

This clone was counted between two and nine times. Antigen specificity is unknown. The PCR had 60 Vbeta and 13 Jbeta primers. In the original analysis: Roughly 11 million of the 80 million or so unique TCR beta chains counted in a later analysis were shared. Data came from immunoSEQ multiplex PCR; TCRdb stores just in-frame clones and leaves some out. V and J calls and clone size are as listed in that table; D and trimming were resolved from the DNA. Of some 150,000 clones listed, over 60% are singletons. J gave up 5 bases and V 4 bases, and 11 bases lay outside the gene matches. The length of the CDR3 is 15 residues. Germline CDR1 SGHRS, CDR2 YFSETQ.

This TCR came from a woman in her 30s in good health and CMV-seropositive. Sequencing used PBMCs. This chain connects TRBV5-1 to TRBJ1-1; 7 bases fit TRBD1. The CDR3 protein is CASSELTGTPTEAFF. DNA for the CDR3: TGCGCCAGCAGCGAGCTGACAGGGACCCCTACTGAAGCTTTCTTT.